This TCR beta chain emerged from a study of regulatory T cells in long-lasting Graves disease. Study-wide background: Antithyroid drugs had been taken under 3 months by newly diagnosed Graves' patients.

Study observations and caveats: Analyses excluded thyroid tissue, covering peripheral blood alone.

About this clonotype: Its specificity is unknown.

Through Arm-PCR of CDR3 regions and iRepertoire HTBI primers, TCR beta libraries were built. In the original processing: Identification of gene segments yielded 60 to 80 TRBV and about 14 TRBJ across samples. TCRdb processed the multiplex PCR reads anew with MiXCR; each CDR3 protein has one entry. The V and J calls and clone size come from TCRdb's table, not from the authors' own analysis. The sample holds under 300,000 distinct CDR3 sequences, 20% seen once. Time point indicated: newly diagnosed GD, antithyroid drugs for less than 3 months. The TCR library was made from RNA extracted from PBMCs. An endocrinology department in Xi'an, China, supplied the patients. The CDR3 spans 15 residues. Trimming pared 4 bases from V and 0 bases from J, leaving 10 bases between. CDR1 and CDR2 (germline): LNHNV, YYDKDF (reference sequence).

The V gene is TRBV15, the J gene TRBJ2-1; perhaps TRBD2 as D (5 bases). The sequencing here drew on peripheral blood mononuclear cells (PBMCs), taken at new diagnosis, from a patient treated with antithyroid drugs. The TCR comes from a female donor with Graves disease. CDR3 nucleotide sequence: TGTGCCACCAGCACAGAGCGGAGCTCCTACAATGAGCAGTTCTTC. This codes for CATSTERSSYNEQFF.